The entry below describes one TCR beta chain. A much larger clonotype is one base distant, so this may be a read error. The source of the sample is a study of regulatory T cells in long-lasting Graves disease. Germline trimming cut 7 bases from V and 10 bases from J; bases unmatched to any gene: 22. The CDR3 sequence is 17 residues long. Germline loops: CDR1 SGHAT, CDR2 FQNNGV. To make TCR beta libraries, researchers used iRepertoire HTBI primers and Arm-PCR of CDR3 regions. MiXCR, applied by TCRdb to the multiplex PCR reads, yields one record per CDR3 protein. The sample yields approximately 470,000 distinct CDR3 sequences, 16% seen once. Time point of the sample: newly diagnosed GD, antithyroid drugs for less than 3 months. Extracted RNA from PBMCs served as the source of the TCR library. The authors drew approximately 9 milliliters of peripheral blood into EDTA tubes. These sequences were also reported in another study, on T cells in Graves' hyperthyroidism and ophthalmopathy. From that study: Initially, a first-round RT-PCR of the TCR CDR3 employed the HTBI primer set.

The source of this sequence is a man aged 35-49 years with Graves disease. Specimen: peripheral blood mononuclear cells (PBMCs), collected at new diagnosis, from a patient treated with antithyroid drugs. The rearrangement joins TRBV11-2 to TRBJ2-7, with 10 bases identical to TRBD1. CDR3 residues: CASTKFRDRGKYEAQYF. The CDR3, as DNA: TGTGCCAGCACCAAATTCCGGGACAGGGGAAAATACGAGGCCCAGTACTTC.